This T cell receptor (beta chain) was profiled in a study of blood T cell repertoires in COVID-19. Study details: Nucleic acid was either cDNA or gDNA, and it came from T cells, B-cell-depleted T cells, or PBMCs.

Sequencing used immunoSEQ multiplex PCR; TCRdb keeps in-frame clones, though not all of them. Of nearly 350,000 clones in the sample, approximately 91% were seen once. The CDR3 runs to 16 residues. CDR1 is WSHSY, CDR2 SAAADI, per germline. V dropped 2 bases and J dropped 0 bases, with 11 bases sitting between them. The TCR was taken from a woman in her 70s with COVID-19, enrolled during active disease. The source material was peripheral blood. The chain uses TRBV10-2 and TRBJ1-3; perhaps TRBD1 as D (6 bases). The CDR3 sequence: CASSENRDNSGNTIYF. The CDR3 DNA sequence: TGCGCCAGCAGTGAGAATAGGGACAACTCTGGAAACACCATATATTTT.